The 24 T cell receptor beta chains listed next were all sequenced from one sample in a study of T cells in Graves' hyperthyroidism and ophthalmopathy. There were TCR beta CDR3 regions amplified from RNA transcripts. When the TCR CDR3 underwent first-round RT-PCR, the HTBI primer set was used. TCRdb reprocessed the multiplex PCR reads via MiXCR and lists one record per CDR3 protein. Here the sample spans more than 350,000 distinct CDR3 sequences, about 16% being singletons. Sample: blood. The receptors originated from a woman aged 25 to 39 with Graves' hyperthyroidism.

This clonotype was seen repeatedly, ten times or more. The chain has TRBV18 and TRBJ2-7, with D hard to call. Trimming removed 6 bases at V and 7 bases at J, with 10 bases between. The CDR3 consists of 11 residues. CDR1 is KGHSH and CDR2 is LQKENI in the germline V gene. CDR3: CASSYDQEQYF. CDR3 bases: TGTGCCAGCTCGTACGATCAGGAGCAGTACTTC.

V and J are TRBV28 and TRBJ2-3; D is ambiguous. Trimming shortened V by 5 bases and J by 4 bases, and 16 bases separated the two germline ends. Germline V lookup: CDR1 MDHEN, CDR2 SYDVKM. This CDR3 comprises 15 residues. The CDR3 DNA sequence: TGTGCCAGCAGTCTAGGGAAGGGAAGAGCAGATACGCAGTATTTT. It is translated as CASSLGKGRADTQYF.

This clonotype occurred a few times. The chain joins TRBV20-1 to TRBJ2-6; 9 nucleotides match TRBD1. V was clipped by 1 base and J by 2 bases; unmatched bases: 6. Germline CDR1 is DFQATT and CDR2 is SNEGSKA (reference sequence). CDR3 length: 17 amino acids. The CDR3 here is CSARAGTGLAGANVLTF. DNA of the CDR3: TGCAGTGCTAGAGCCGGGACAGGGCTTGCTGGGGCCAACGTCCTGACTTTC.

The V call is TRBV12-3 or TRBV12-4, the J call TRBJ2-2; 10 bases map to TRBD2. The CDR3 runs to 17 residues. The J segment lost 4 bases and the V segment lost 4 bases, leaving 9 bases of the junction unmatched. CDR3 DNA: TGTGCCAGCAGTTCCGGGGCTAGCGGGAGTCTCACCGGGGAGCTGTTTTTT. As protein: CASSSGASGSLTGELFF.

This clonotype has more than one count but fewer than ten. The chain combines TRBV30 with TRBJ1-4; D is undetermined. Trimming stripped 5 bases from V and 3 bases from J, with 16 bases between. The CDR3 consists of 15 residues. CDR1 is GTSNPN and CDR2 is SVGIG in the germline V gene (reference sequence). CDR3 nucleotides: TGTGCCTGGGGATCCATCTGGAGACCTAATGAAAAACTGTTTTTT. Its translation: CAWGSIWRPNEKLFF.

This chain links TRBV28 with TRBJ2-3, with 8 nucleotides matching TRBD2. V shed 5 bases, J shed 1 base, and the junction held 5 bases outside the gene matches. In germline, CDR1 is MDHEN, CDR2 SYDVKM. The CDR3 consists of 15 residues. Here the CDR3 DNA reads TGTGCCAGCAGTAAGCGGGAGTTCGGCACAGATACGCAGTATTTT. It codes for CASSKREFGTDTQYF.

This clonotype was detected ten times or more. The rearrangement links TRBV2 to TRBJ1-3; 7 nucleotides line up with TRBD1. The V gene end was trimmed by 4 bases and the J gene end by 7 bases; junction bases not matched to a gene: 10. Germline values: CDR1 SNHLY, CDR2 FYNNEI. The CDR3 loop spans 15 amino acids. The CDR3: CASSVEQGRENTIYF. The CDR3 region has the DNA TGTGCCAGCAGTGTTGAACAGGGGCGGGAGAACACCATATATTTT. Variable domain in full (rest from reference TRBV2 and TRBJ1-3): EPEVTQTPSHQVTQMGQEVILRCVPISNHLYFYWYRQILGQKVEFLVSFYNNEISEKSEIFDDQFSVERPDGSNFTLKIRSTKLEDSAMYFCASSVEQGRENTIYFGEGSWLTVV.

This clonotype came up many times. The chain links TRBV5-1 to TRBJ2-7; the match to TRBD2 covers 11 bases. The junction had 2 bases not matched to a gene; V was cut back by 0 bases and J by 3 bases. This CDR3 region has 15 residues. Germline-derived CDR1 and CDR2 are SGHRS and YFSETQ. CDR3 sequence: CASSLGLAGYYEQYF. As DNA, the CDR3 is TGCGCCAGCAGCTTGGGACTAGCGGGATACTACGAGCAGTACTTC. Drawing the rest from reference TRBV5-1 and TRBJ2-7, the complete variable domain is KAGVTQTPRYLIKTRGQQVTLSCSPISGHRSVSWYQQTPGQGLQFLFEYFSETQRNKGNFPGRFSGRQFSNSRSEMNVSTLELGDSALYLCASSLGLAGYYEQYFGPGTRLTVT.

This clonotype was observed a handful of times. The V call is TRBV6-5, the J call TRBJ2-1, with TRBD2 matching 10 bases. This CDR3 is built from 18 residues. J lost 9 bases, V lost 2 bases, and 16 bases had no gene match. CDR1 is MNHEY, CDR2 SVGAGI, per germline. The CDR3 nucleotides are TGTGCCAGCAGTTACGGGGATTTGAGCGGGAGGGCCCTAGCTGAGCAGTTCTTC. It specifies CASSYGDLSGRALAEQFF.

This clonotype was observed at least ten times. The J gene is TRBJ2-3, the V gene TRBV20-1; TRBD2 might be the D (5 bases). CDR3 length: 17 amino acids. Germline CDR1 is DFQATT and CDR2 is SNEGSKA (reference sequence). The V end lost 6 bases, the J end lost 2 bases, and 24 bases lay between the germline ends. In DNA, the CDR3 is TGCAGTGCGAGCGAAGCCATCGGAGGACCCCCCACAGATACGCAGTATTTT. Translating it yields CSASEAIGGPPTDTQYF.

This clonotype was counted ten times or more. The rearrangement links TRBV5-1 to TRBJ2-2; 10 nucleotides line up with TRBD2. The CDR3 is 16 residues long. Germline-derived CDR1 and CDR2 are SGHRS and YFSETQ. J was trimmed by 1 base and V by 4 bases; bases with no gene match: 4. CDR3 coding DNA: TGCGCCAGCAGCGGGAGACTAGCGGGGAACACCGGGGAGCTGTTTTTT. Translation: CASSGRLAGNTGELFF.

J is TRBJ1-1 and V is TRBV5-1; 8 nucleotides line up with TRBD1. Germline lookup yields CDR1 SGHRS and CDR2 YFSETQ. This CDR3 comprises 15 residues. V dropped 3 bases and J dropped 1; count of bases not matched to a gene: 5. The chain's CDR3 is CASSSYRGKNTEAFF. CDR3 nucleotide sequence: TGCGCCAGCAGCTCATACAGGGGGAAGAACACTGAAGCTTTCTTT.

This clonotype was observed at least ten times. J is TRBJ1-5 and V is TRBV30; 9 nucleotides line up with TRBD1. Germline V lookup: CDR1 GTSNPN, CDR2 SVGIG (reference sequence). The trim removed 5 bases at V and 4 bases at J, leaving 3 bases unmatched. This CDR3 is 13 amino acids long. This CDR3 is CAWAGTGNQPQHF. The DNA of the CDR3 is TGTGCCTGGGCCGGGACAGGGAATCAGCCCCAGCATTTT. Filled out from reference TRBV30 and TRBJ1-5, the complete variable domain reads SQTIHQWPATLVQPVGSPLSLECTVEGTSNPNLYWYRQAAGRGLQLLFYSVGIGQISSEVPQNLSASRPQDRQFILSSKKLLLSDSGFYLCAWAGTGNQPQHFGDGTRLSIL.

This clonotype has more than one count but fewer than ten. The V and J genes are TRBV4-2 and TRBJ2-1; TRBD2 aligns across 9 bases. CDR3 size: 16 residues. V was clipped by 0 bases and J by 6 bases; unmatched bases: 6. The germline V gene encodes CDR1 LGHNA and CDR2 YNFKEQ. The DNA of the CDR3 is TGTGCCAGCAGCCAAGAGGATAGCGGGAGCGGCAATGAGCAGTTCTTC. It encodes CASSQEDSGSGNEQFF.

This clonotype was detected many times. This chain connects TRBV18 to TRBJ1-2, with TRBD1 matching 7 bases. The CDR3 loop spans 13 amino acids. With 3 bases clipped from V and 6 bases from J, the junction kept 4 bases outside the gene matches. The germline CDR1 and CDR2 sequences are KGHSH and LQKENI. This CDR3 reads CASSPDRDHGYTF. As DNA, the CDR3 is TGTGCCAGCTCACCTGACAGGGATCATGGCTACACCTTC.

The count of this clonotype is one. This sequence joins TRBV20-1 and TRBJ1-1, with D hard to call. The CDR3 spans 13 residues. Germline-derived CDR1 and CDR2 are DFQATT and SNEGSKA (reference sequence). Trimming left V 1 base short and J 0 bases short, with 6 bases between. As DNA, the CDR3 is TGCAGTGCTAGAGGCATCTTGAACACTGAAGCTTTCTTT. Amino acids: CSARGILNTEAFF.

This clonotype was counted ten times or more. This rearrangement joins TRBV25-1 to TRBJ2-7; D call uncertain. V lost 4 bases to trimming and J lost 3 bases, with 10 bases between them. The germline gives CDR1 MGHDK, CDR2 SYGVNS. This CDR3 contains 13 residues. The DNA of the CDR3 is TGTGCCAGCAGTGGCAGACATCACTACGAGCAGTACTTC. Protein product: CASSGRHHYEQYF.

The V and J genes are TRBV29-1 and TRBJ2-1; either TRBD1 or TRBD2 may supply D (5 bases each). CDR3 length: 12 amino acids. Trimming removed 3 bases from V and 6 bases from J, with 9 bases in between. The germline gives CDR1 SQVTM, CDR2 ANQGSEA. This CDR3 reads CSVEGVRNEQFF. CDR3 bases: TGCAGCGTTGAGGGGGTTCGCAATGAGCAGTTCTTC.

This clonotype was counted ten times or more. The rearrangement uses TRBV20-1 and TRBJ2-7; D may match TRBD1 or TRBD2 (5 bases each). Germline-derived CDR1 and CDR2 are DFQATT and SNEGSKA (reference sequence). The CDR3 extends over 13 amino acids. Trimming removed 1 base from V and 3 bases from J, with 10 bases in between. The DNA for the CDR3 is TGCAGTGCTAGAGTCGGGACGGTCTACGAGCAGTACTTC. It is translated as CSARVGTVYEQYF.

This clonotype was seen a handful of times. The V call is TRBV18, the J call TRBJ1-6; D not certain. This CDR3 has 13 residues. V lost 4 bases and J lost 7, with 8 bases in between. Germline CDR1 and CDR2: KGHSH and LQKENI. The CDR3 region is CASSQDQNSPLHF. The CDR3 DNA reads as TGTGCCAGCTCACAGGACCAGAATTCACCCCTCCACTTT.

This clonotype has a single count. This sequence joins TRBV20-1 and TRBJ1-5, with D uncertain. The germline V gene encodes CDR1 DFQATT and CDR2 SNEGSKA (reference sequence). CDR3 length equals 14 residues. V lost 0 bases to trimming and J lost 8 bases, with 14 bases between them. CDR3 loop: CSARDAGSAEPQHF. CDR3 nucleotide sequence: TGCAGTGCTAGAGATGCGGGAAGTGCAGAGCCCCAGCATTTT.

J is TRBJ2-7 and V is TRBV27, with unresolved D. CDR1 is MNHEY, CDR2 SMNVEV, per germline (reference sequence). V was pared by 5 bases and J by 0 bases, with 14 bases between. The CDR3 runs to 15 residues. Here the CDR3 reads CASSRKRESSYEQYF. As DNA, the CDR3 is TGTGCCAGCAGTAGGAAGCGCGAGAGCTCCTACGAGCAGTACTTC.

Comment on this clonotype: This may stem from a read error, because a much larger clone lies one nucleotide away. It is likely a read error, because the conserved phenylalanine at the end of the CDR3 is missing. This chain uses TRBV27 with TRBJ2-1; no clear D gene. The CDR3 is 13 residues long. Germline CDR1 reads MNHEY; CDR2 reads SMNVEV (reference sequence). V was pared by 6 bases and J by 4 bases, with 10 bases between. DNA for the CDR3: TGTGCCAGCAGCTTAACCAATTACAATGAGCAGTTCCTC. As protein: CASSLTNYNEQFL.

The V gene is TRBV19, the J gene TRBJ2-7; no firm D call. The CDR3 totals 14 residues. Germline CDR1 reads LNHDA; CDR2 reads SQIVND (reference sequence). V was cut by 5 bases and J by 3 bases, with 14 bases left in between. The CDR3 loop is CASSPLYGGYEQYF. The CDR3 DNA is TGTGCCAGTAGTCCACTTTACGGCGGCTACGAGCAGTACTTC. Based on the CDR3 plus reference TRBV19 and TRBJ2-7, the full variable domain is DGGITQSPKYLFRKEGQNVTLSCEQNLNHDAMYWYRQDPGQGLRLIYYSQIVNDFQKGDIAEGYSVSREKKESFPLTVTSAQKNPTAFYLCASSPLYGGYEQYFGPGTRLTVT.